This T cell receptor (beta chain) was documented in a study of tumor-infiltrating lymphocytes in primary liver carcinoma. Whole-study results and caveats: For tumor-adjacent and tumor-blood pairs, overlap was less than that seen for tumor region pairs. All five tumor regions shared only about 7.5-24% of top clones. The top-250-clone fraction was significantly higher in tumors than in blood (p = 0.039).

Germline V lookup: CDR1 MNHNS, CDR2 SASEGT. The CDR3 totals 12 residues. Starting material for RNA and DNA co-extraction consisted of roughly 19-31 mg of unsorted bulk tissue. Each participant had primary liver carcinoma, and surgical resection was the treatment. Concerning this clonotype itself: What it binds is not known. This may be a read error, as it is one base from a much larger clone.

Reverse transcription of 450 to 500 ng total RNA with a constant-region primer produced TCR beta cDNA. Slightly modified ARM-PCR, run as three nested multiplex PCR rounds, produced the TCR beta libraries. Rounds one and two of PCR, each of approximately 11 cycles, were primed with TRBV1-TRBV30 forward primers and a C-beta reverse primer. Each CDR3 protein is one row after TCRdb ran MiXCR on the multiplex PCR reads. This sample carries fewer than 110,000 distinct CDR3 sequences, about 62% of them seen once, and the ten largest clones take more than 10%. The source material was liver tumor tissue from sampling region 2. Noted subset: tumor region T2, inferior pole. This TCR was recovered from an older woman with primary liver carcinoma and hepatitis B virus infection. The gene calls are TRBV6-1 and TRBJ1-2; 7 nucleotides align to TRBD1. CDR3 in amino acids: CASGRQGQDYAF. The CDR3 region has the DNA TGTGCCAGCGGCCGACAGGGTCAAGACTACGCCTTC.